This T cell receptor beta chain originates from a study of graft-versus-host responses after intestinal transplantation. General study points: Early post-transplant falls in HvG clones accompanied the peak levels of circulating GvH clones. Allografts of one patient group, those with graft-donor T cell macrochimerism, had high graft-versus-host to host-versus-graft clonal ratios.

About this clone: What it binds is not known.

With 3 bases clipped from V and 6 bases from J, the junction kept 14 bases outside the gene matches. The CDR3 extends over 18 amino acids. CDR1 is MNHEY and CDR2 is SMNVEV in the germline V gene (reference sequence). Assay used: immunoSEQ multiplex PCR; TCRdb lists only in-frame clones, some missing. The sample holds just over 40,000 clones, about 90% seen once. The gene calls are TRBV27 and TRBJ2-1; 10 positions match TRBD2. Here the sequenced sample was PBMCs, taken around 320 days after intestinal transplant. The clonotype comes from a human patient who received an intestinal transplant, so some T cells may come from the graft donor. Here the CDR3 reads CASSFRGASGRVGNEQFF. CDR3 nucleotide sequence: TGTGCCAGCAGTTTTAGGGGGGCTAGCGGGAGAGTAGGCAATGAGCAGTTCTTC.